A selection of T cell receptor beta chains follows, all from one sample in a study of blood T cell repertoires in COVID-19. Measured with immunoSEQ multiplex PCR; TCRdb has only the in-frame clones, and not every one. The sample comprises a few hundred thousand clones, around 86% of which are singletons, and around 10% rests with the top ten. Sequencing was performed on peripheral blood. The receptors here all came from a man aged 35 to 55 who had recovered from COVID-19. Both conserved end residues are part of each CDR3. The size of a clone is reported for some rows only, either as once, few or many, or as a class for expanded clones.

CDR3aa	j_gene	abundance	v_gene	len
CASSSQGAGQPQHF	TRBJ1-5	NA	TRBV9	14
CASRLLGFEQFF	TRBJ2-1	NA	TRBV12-3/TRBV12-4	12
CATSWREAYIQYF	TRBJ2-4	NA	TRBV15	13
CASSQLRGNREKAFF	TRBJ1-1	NA	TRBV14	15
CASSLGPGTSGSYEQFF	TRBJ2-1	NA	TRBV7-9	17
CASSVGLAASYEQYF	TRBJ2-7	NA	TRBV9	15
CATRPGTGGFRNTEAFF	TRBJ1-1	NA	TRBV2	17
CSVVRGGNEQFF	TRBJ2-1	NA	TRBV29-1	12
CASSVAYSSGRNLETQYF	TRBJ2-5	NA	TRBV9	18
CASSPDSAGEKLFF	TRBJ1-4	NA	TRBV27	14
CASSSGQNYNEQFF	TRBJ2-1	NA	TRBV7-9	14
CASSYGTVRTEAFF	TRBJ1-1	NA	TRBV6-5	14
CASSPLDTTNYGYTF	TRBJ1-2	NA	TRBV18	15
CASSAGTVRKETQYF	TRBJ2-5	NA	TRBV5-1	15
CASSVGWSRRSEEQYF	TRBJ2-7	NA	TRBV9	16
CASRSEGAGRAANEQFF	TRBJ2-1	NA	TRBV13	17
CASSSTHGRALDTQYF	TRBJ2-3	few	TRBV9	16
CASRKRTSVNEQFF	TRBJ2-1	NA	TRBV11-1	14
CASSVGQGYTEAFF	TRBJ1-1	NA	TRBV9	14
CASSLSRGLDEQYF	TRBJ2-7	NA	TRBV27	14
CASSIDRGTSPLHF	TRBJ1-6	NA	TRBV6-2/TRBV6-3	14